This TCR beta chain comes out of a study of CD8+CD57+ T cells in acquired aplastic anemia. Study-wide findings and caveats: Patients shared around 30 CD8+ CDR3 sequences with controls. The study found no significant CD8+ Simpson's diversity difference between patients and controls.

CDR3 and TCR beta VDJ profiling relied on a genomic DNA template. TCRdb re-derived calls from the reads in MiXCR, one entry per CDR3 protein. The sample has around 150,000 distinct CDR3 sequences, around 45% seen once. This clonotype is a singleton in its sample. The antigen remains undetermined. The CDR3 is 14 amino acids. V was pared by 2 bases and J by 7 bases, with 7 bases of the junction left unmatched. The germline V gene encodes CDR1 DFQATT and CDR2 SNEGSKA (reference sequence). The rearrangement uses TRBV20-1 and TRBJ2-5; TRBD2 aligns across 10 bases. The clonotype was recovered from a human donor in good health. Sequenced material: sorted CD4+, CD8+, or CD8+CD57+ T cells (not recorded which) from PBMCs. In DNA form, the CDR3 reads TGCAGTGCTAGAATTCTAGCGGGAGCGGGGACCCAGTACTTC. Residues: CSARILAGAGTQYF.